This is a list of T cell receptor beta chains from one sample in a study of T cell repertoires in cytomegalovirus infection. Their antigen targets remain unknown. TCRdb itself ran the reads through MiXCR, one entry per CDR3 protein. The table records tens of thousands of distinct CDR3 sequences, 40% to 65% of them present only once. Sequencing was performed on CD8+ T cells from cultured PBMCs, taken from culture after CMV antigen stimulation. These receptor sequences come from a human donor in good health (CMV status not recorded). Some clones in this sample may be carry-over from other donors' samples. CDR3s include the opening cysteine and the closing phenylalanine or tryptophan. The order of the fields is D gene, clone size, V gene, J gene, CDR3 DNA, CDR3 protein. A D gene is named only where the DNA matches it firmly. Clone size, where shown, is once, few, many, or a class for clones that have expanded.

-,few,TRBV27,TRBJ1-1,TGTGCCAGCAGTTTTGGTTGGGGCACTGAAGCTTTCTTT,CASSFGWGTEAFF
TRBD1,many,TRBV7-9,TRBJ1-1,TGTGCCAGCACCCTCACGACAGGGAATATGAACACTGAAGCTTTCTTT,CASTLTTGNMNTEAFF
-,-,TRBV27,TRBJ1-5,TGTGCCAGCAGACGGGATAGCAATCAGCCCCAGCATTTT,CASRRDSNQPQHF
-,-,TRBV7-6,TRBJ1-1,TGTGCCAGCACTTTCGCAGGGCCTGAAGCTTTCTTT,CASTFAGPEAFF
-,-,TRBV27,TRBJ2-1,TGTGCCAGCTCCCGAGGGAGCGGGCAACTCAATGAGCAGTTCTTC,CASSRGSGQLNEQFF
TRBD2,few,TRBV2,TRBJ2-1,TGTGCCAGCAGTGAAGAAAGGGCTAGCGGTTACAATGAGCAGTTCTTC,CASSEERASGYNEQFF
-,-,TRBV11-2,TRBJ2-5,TGTGCCAGCAGCTTGGTTGGCGGGGAAGAGACCCAGTACTTC,CASSLVGGEETQYF
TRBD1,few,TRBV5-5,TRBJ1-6,TGTGCCAGCAGCTTACGAAACCAGGGGGCCTACTCCTATAATTCACCCCTCCACTTT,CASSLRNQGAYSYNSPLHF
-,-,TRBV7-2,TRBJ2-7,TGTGCCAGCAGCTTAGGAGAAGCGCCGGCGGAGCAGTACTTC,CASSLGEAPAEQYF
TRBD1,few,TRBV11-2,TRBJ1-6,TGTGCCAGCAGCTTAGAGGGACAGCATTCACCCCTCCACTTT,CASSLEGQHSPLHF
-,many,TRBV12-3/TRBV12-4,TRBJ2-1,TGTGCCAGCAGTTTGTGGCGGTCGAGCTACAATGAGCAGTTCTTC,CASSLWRSSYNEQFF
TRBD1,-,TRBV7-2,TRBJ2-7,TGTGCCAGCAGCTTATACGGGACAGGGGCCTACGAGCAGTACTTC,CASSLYGTGAYEQYF
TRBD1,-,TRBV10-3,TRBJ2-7,TGTGCCATCAGTGCACAGGGGATCCACGAGCAGTACTTC,CAISAQGIHEQYF
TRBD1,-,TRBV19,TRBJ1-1,TGTGCCAGTAGTATAGGGGGAGACAGGGAGGCGGACACTGAAGCTTTCTTT,CASSIGGDREADTEAFF
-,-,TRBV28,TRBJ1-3,TGTGCCAGCAGTCCAGACAGAGCCAGCTCTGGAAACACCATATATTTT,CASSPDRASSGNTIYF
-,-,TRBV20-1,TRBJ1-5,TGCGGGGCCAGGGAACATAGGGGCAATCAGCCCCAGCATTTT,CGAREHRGNQPQHF
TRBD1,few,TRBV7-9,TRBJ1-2,TGTGCCAGCAGCTTAACCGACGACAGGGCTAGTGGCTACACCTTC,CASSLTDDRASGYTF
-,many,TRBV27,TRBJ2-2,TGTGCCAGCGGGACTTCAGGGTTGGGCGGGGAGCTGTTTTTT,CASGTSGLGGELFF
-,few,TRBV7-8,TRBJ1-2,TGTGCCAGCAGCCAAACGGGGATGGGGCGCGGGAATGGCTACACCTTC,CASSQTGMGRGNGYTF
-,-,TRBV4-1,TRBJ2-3,TGCGCCAGCAGCCAAGATCCCTGGGAGCCACGAAAGCGCACAGATACGCAGTATTTT,CASSQDPWEPRKRTDTQYF
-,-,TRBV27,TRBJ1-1,TGTGCCAGCAGTCTAATCGATCAGAACACTGAAGCTTTCTTT,CASSLIDQNTEAFF
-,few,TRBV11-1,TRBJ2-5,TGTGCCAGCAGACCGGTAGGGCAAGAGACCCAGTACTTC,CASRPVGQETQYF
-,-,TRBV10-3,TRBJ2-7,TGTGCCATCAGCGGTGAGTCCTACGAGCAGTACTTC,CAISGESYEQYF
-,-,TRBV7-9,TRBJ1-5,TGTGCCAGCAGCTTGGGGGTTACTCAGCCCCAGCATTTT,CASSLGVTQPQHF
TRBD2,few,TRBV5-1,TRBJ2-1,TGCGCCAGCAGCTTGGCGTCTAGCGGGGCGACCTACAATGAGCAGTTCTTC,CASSLASSGATYNEQFF
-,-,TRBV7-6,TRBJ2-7,TGTGCCAGCAGCACCGTTAGCGCCTCTTTGGACTCCTACGAGCAGTACTTC,CASSTVSASLDSYEQYF
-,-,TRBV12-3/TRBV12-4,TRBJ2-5,TGTACCAGCAGTCTCGGGTCCGGGGAGACCCAGTACTTC,CTSSLGSGETQYF
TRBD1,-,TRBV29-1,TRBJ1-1,TGCAGCGTTATTCTACCTCCTCTTGGGGACAGGAACACTGAAGCTTTCTTT,CSVILPPLGDRNTEAFF
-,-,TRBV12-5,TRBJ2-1,TGTGCTAGTGGTATAGGATACCATGAGCAGTTCTTC,CASGIGYHEQFF